This T cell receptor beta chain emerged from a study of T cells in Graves' hyperthyroidism and ophthalmopathy. Points from the study as a whole: A median around six months before onset, the model predicted ophthalmopathy.

The definition of stable Graves' hyperthyroidism was no ophthalmopathy progression within 18 months. Hyperthyroidism patients were newly diagnosed, had disease duration under 2 months, and were aged 18 to 65 years. Uncontrolled infection, other autoimmune disease, pregnancy or lactation led to exclusion. With regard to this clonotype: The antigen is unknown.

From germline, CDR1 is MGHRA and CDR2 YSYEKL. The CDR3 spans 16 residues. The V segment lost 3 bases and the J segment 5 bases; nucleotides outside the gene matches: 3. Amplification of TCR beta CDR3 regions was performed using RNA transcripts as template. RT-PCR in the first round (using the HTBI primer set) targeted the TCR CDR3. A single record per CDR3 protein comes from TCRdb applying MiXCR to the multiplex PCR reads. There are around 200,000 distinct CDR3 sequences in the sample; approximately 17% occur only once, and 25% to 30% lies in the top ten. The V call is TRBV4-1, the J call TRBJ2-1; TRBD2 agrees at 14 bases. The sequenced sample was blood. This TCR derives from a woman aged 50 to 60 with Graves' hyperthyroidism. CDR3 loop: CASSHLGLAGDNEQFF. CDR3 sequence (DNA): TGCGCCAGCAGCCATCTGGGACTAGCGGGGGACAATGAGCAGTTCTTC.